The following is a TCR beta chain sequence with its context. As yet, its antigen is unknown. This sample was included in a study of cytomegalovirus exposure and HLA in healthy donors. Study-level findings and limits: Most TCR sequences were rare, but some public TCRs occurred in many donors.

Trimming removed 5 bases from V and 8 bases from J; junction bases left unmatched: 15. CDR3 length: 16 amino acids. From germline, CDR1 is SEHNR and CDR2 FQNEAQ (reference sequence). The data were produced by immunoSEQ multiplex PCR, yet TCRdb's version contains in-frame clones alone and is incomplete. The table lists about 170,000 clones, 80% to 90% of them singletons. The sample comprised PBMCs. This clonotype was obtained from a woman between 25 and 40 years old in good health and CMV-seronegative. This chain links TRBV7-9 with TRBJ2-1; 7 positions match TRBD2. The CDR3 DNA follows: TGTGCCAGCAGCGGGGGTGCGGGGGAAAGTGCCCATGAGCAGTTCTTC. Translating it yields CASSGGAGESAHEQFF.